A single sample gave rise to the 16 T cell receptor beta chains below, sequenced in a study of response to subunit inactivated influenza vaccine (dated by TCRdb to the late 2010s). The library was produced with RT-PCR. Sequencer: Illumina HiSeq 2500. TCRdb's own reprocessing of the public reads used fastp at Q25 and MiXCR and kept productive beta chains. Entries are consolidated by CDR3 protein sequence, retaining the most common genes and DNA. The sample table shows some 800,000 distinct CDR3 sequences, and 21% are seen once. The leading ten clones occupy roughly 10% of the sample. The source material was PBMCs from blood, sampled around 5 days after vaccination. The receptors originated from a middle-aged man who received an inactivated influenza vaccine. Donor details come from another sample of the same person, matched by shared clones.

On this clonotype: The junction departs from germline at one end; a sequencing error may be responsible. This rearrangement joins TRBV7-3 to TRBJ2-3; 7 positions agree with TRBD2. This CDR3 is 15 amino acids long. Germline V CDR1 and CDR2: SGHTA, FQGTGA. The CDR3 region has the DNA TGTGCCAGCAGCTTACGTGGCGGGAGCAGAGATACGCAGTATTTT. Encoded protein: CASSLRGGSRDTQYF.

The table lists this clonotype with a few counts. The chain employs TRBV5-5 and TRBJ2-3, with D possibly being TRBD2 (6 bases). Per germline, CDR1 SGHKS and CDR2 YYEKEE (reference sequence). V was pared by 5 bases and J by 1 base, with 17 bases between. The CDR3 sequence is 16 residues long. The CDR3 coding sequence is TGTGCCAGCAGTTTTGGGGGGACTTGGGGCACAGATACGCAGTATTTT. Translating it yields CASSFGGTWGTDTQYF.

In this sample, this clonotype turned up a few times. The chain combines TRBV10-3 with TRBJ2-7, with TRBD2 identical over 8 bases. The germline gives CDR1 ENHRY, CDR2 SYGVKD. V trimming: 6 bases; J trimming: 4 bases; junction bases outside the gene matches: 2. This CDR3 has 12 amino acids. The CDR3 DNA follows: TGTGCCATCAGAAGCGGGAGTTACGAGCAGTACTTC. It yields the protein CAIRSGSYEQYF.

V is TRBV10-3 and J is TRBJ1-1; 8 bases are a match to TRBD1. The J segment lost 4 bases and the V segment lost 7 bases, leaving 5 bases of the junction unmatched. Germline lookup yields CDR1 ENHRY and CDR2 SYGVKD. CDR3 size: 13 residues. Here the CDR3 DNA reads TGTGCCATCACCCGAGACAGGGGCACTGAAGCTTTCTTT. Its translation: CAITRDRGTEAFF.

The V call is TRBV6-2 or TRBV6-3, the J call TRBJ2-7, with 8 bases lining up with TRBD2. CDR3 length: 16 residues. Trimming cost V 0 bases and J 2 bases; bases outside gene matches: 6. CDR1 is MNHEY and CDR2 is SVGEGT in the germline V gene. DNA for the CDR3: TGTGCCAGCAGTTACTCGATTGCGGGGGGCACCTACGAGCAGTACTTC. As protein: CASSYSIAGGTYEQYF.

This chain connects TRBV18 to TRBJ2-3; D perhaps matches TRBD2 (6 bases). CDR1 is KGHSH and CDR2 is LQKENI in the germline V gene. Trimming shortened V by 0 bases and J by 1 base, and 11 bases separated the two germline ends. The CDR3 loop spans 16 amino acids. DNA of the CDR3: TGTGCCAGCTCACCACCGGGACTCTACGGCACAGATACGCAGTATTTT. Translation: CASSPPGLYGTDTQYF.

As DNA, the CDR3 is TGTGCCAGCAGCCCGACAGGGAGTTCCACCTACGAGCAGTACTTC. Translation gives CASSPTGSSTYEQYF. V gene TRBV9 combines with J gene TRBJ2-7; TRBD1 matches 7 bases. Losses at the gene ends were 4 bases for V and 2 bases for J; bases not matched to a gene: 9. The CDR3 extends over 15 amino acids. Germline V gene sequence: CDR1 SGDLS, CDR2 YYNGEE. Looking up the rest from reference TRBV9 and TRBJ2-7 gives the full variable domain: DSGVTQTPKHLITATGQRVTLRCSPRSGDLSVYWYQQSLDQGLQFLIQYYNGEERAKGNILERFSAQQFPDLHSELNLSSLELGDSALYFCASSPTGSSTYEQYFGPGTRLTVT.

The table lists this clonotype with a few counts. V and J are TRBV12-3 or TRBV12-4 and TRBJ1-3; D remains unclear. CDR3 length: 13 residues. V was trimmed by 3 bases and J by 2 bases, leaving 5 bases between them. CDR3 nucleotides: TGTGCCAGCAGTTTTGCAGCTGGAAACACCATATATTTT. This encodes CASSFAAGNTIYF.

This clonotype was recorded at least ten times. The chain employs TRBV20-1 and TRBJ2-7; possible D gene TRBD2, 5 bases. This CDR3 is 17 amino acids long. Germline CDR1 DFQATT, CDR2 SNEGSKA (reference sequence). V lost 1 base and J 0 bases, leaving 19 bases between the germline ends. CDR3 sequence reads: CSARAPRETRYSYEQYF. The CDR3 nucleotides are TGCAGTGCTAGAGCCCCTCGCGAAACTAGGTACTCCTACGAGCAGTACTTC.

This clonotype came up a few times. The chain combines TRBV6-5 with TRBJ2-7; possibly TRBD1 or TRBD2 for D (6 bases each). The CDR3 is 14 residues long. Germline-derived CDR1 and CDR2 are MNHEY and SVGAGI. Trimming left V 2 bases short and J 3 bases short, with 11 bases between. The DNA for the CDR3 is TGTGCCAGCAGTTACCGACAGGACTACTACGAGCAGTACTTC. Translated: CASSYRQDYYEQYF.

This clonotype turned up a few times. The rearrangement uses TRBV15 and TRBJ2-1; D call uncertain. The CDR3 runs 14 residues. V was clipped by 4 bases and J by 2 bases, with 9 bases between them. Per germline, CDR1 LNHNV and CDR2 YYDKDF (reference sequence). The CDR3 loop is CATSTESAYNEQFF. The CDR3 DNA is TGTGCCACCAGCACGGAGTCCGCCTACAATGAGCAGTTCTTC.

This clonotype was counted at least ten times. The J gene is TRBJ1-2, the V gene TRBV5-6, with 7 bases lining up with TRBD1. Germline V gene data show CDR1 as SGHDT and CDR2 as YYEEEE. The CDR3 is made up of 13 amino acids. Unmatched junction bases numbered 1, after V lost 2 bases and J lost 3 bases. The CDR3 here is CASSLGQDYGYTF. CDR3 sequence (DNA): TGTGCCAGCAGCTTAGGACAGGACTATGGCTACACCTTC.

Only a few counts were recorded for this clonotype. The J gene is TRBJ1-4, the V gene TRBV4-2; the match to TRBD1 covers 8 bases. The CDR3 length is 19 residues. V lost 1 base and J lost 6; bases outside the gene matches: 16. CDR1 is LGHNA and CDR2 is YNFKEQ in the germline V gene. This CDR3 reads CASSQVHLGGDRGYEKLFF. DNA for the CDR3: TGTGCCAGCAGCCAAGTTCATCTAGGTGGTGACAGGGGTTATGAAAAACTGTTTTTT.

This clonotype was observed a few times. V and J are TRBV9 and TRBJ2-5; 11 bases match TRBD2. This CDR3 spans 15 amino acids. CDR1 is SGDLS, CDR2 YYNGEE, per germline. The V and J ends lost 3 bases and 5 bases, in that order; junction bases with no gene match: 6. The CDR3 sequence is CASSDVAGGPETQYF. CDR3 in DNA: TGTGCCAGCAGCGACGTAGCGGGAGGGCCGGAGACCCAGTACTTC.

This clonotype occurred many times. V and J are TRBV2 and TRBJ2-5, with D possibly matching TRBD1 (5 bases). V lost 7 bases, J lost 4 bases, and 16 bases lay in between. Germline CDR1 reads SNHLY; CDR2 reads FYNNEI. CDR3 length equals 14 residues. CDR3 amino acids: CASKQGGWGETQYF. The DNA for the CDR3 is TGTGCCAGCAAGCAGGGCGGATGGGGAGAGACCCAGTACTTC.

CDR3 residues: CASSTAVRNTEAFF. As DNA, the CDR3 is TGTGCCAGCAGCACCGCGGTTAGGAACACTGAAGCTTTCTTT. V and J are TRBV4-2 and TRBJ1-1, with unresolved D. The ends were cut back, 5 bases at V and 1 base at J, with 11 bases in the middle. The CDR3 is 14 residues long. The germline V gene encodes CDR1 LGHNA and CDR2 YNFKEQ.